This record covers a single T cell receptor beta chain. Its antigen is unknown. Per germline, CDR1 ENHRY and CDR2 SYGVKD. This CDR3 region has 15 residues. V lost 0 bases and J lost 7, with 15 bases in between. This sample is part of a study of graft-versus-host responses after intestinal transplantation. Sequencing used immunoSEQ multiplex PCR; TCRdb keeps in-frame clones, though not all of them. In the table there are 90,000 or so clones, roughly 80% of which are singletons. This receptor was identified in a human donor who received an intestinal transplant. The sequences come from unstimulated CD4+ T cells sorted from spleen or lymph node cells, collected before intestinal transplant. This chain connects TRBV10-3 to TRBJ1-2; D may be TRBD1 (6 bases). The CDR3 protein is CAISESMGRGSGYTF. CDR3 DNA: TGTGCCATCAGTGAGTCGATGGGCAGGGGAAGTGGCTACACCTTC.